The clone carrying this T cell receptor beta chain was recorded once. Source study methods: How many nucleated cells were present was estimated from reference gene primer amplification. Only in-frame clones appear in the TCRdb table, and some are missing; sequencing was by immunoSEQ multiplex PCR. From that table come the V and J calls and clone size; the DNA was used to work out D and trimming. This table holds about 99,000 clones, about 89% found once. The CDR3 consists of 12 residues. With 0 bases removed from V and 3 bases from J, the gap between germline ends came to 6 bases. Germline V lookup: CDR1 SQVTM, CDR2 ANQGSEA. The record originates from a study of blood T cell repertoires in COVID-19.

The sample taken for sequencing was peripheral blood. The V gene is TRBV29-1, the J gene TRBJ2-7; a weak D match, TRBD1 (5 bases). The clonotype originates from a man aged 50-60 years with acute or convalescent COVID-19. CDR3 amino acids: CSVEDQGYEQYF. For the CDR3, the DNA is TGCAGCGTTGAAGATCAGGGCTACGAGCAGTACTTC.